The following is a T cell receptor (beta chain) sequence with its context. The antigen remains unidentified. This entry comes from a study of T cells expressing NK-cell markers. Study outcomes and limitations: One observes that, in several donors, these clonotypes were also the leading ones within the CD3+CD56-NKG2C+ fraction.

TCRdb reprocessed the 5' RACE reads, with one entry per CDR3 protein and no DNA. The sample includes 350,000 to 400,000 distinct CDR3 sequences. Germline CDR1 is DFQATT and CDR2 is SNEGSKA (reference sequence). The CDR3 extends over 13 amino acids. The source of this sequence is a woman aged 45-59 years in good health. Sequencing was done on a sample of blood T cells: a sorted CD56 or NKG2C T cell subset, CD4+ or CD8+ T cells, or bulk PBMC T cells (not recorded which). The rearrangement joins TRBV20-1 to TRBJ1-2; there is no DNA to check the TCRdb D call of TRBD1. The chain's CDR3 is CSAKTTGSMRDTF.